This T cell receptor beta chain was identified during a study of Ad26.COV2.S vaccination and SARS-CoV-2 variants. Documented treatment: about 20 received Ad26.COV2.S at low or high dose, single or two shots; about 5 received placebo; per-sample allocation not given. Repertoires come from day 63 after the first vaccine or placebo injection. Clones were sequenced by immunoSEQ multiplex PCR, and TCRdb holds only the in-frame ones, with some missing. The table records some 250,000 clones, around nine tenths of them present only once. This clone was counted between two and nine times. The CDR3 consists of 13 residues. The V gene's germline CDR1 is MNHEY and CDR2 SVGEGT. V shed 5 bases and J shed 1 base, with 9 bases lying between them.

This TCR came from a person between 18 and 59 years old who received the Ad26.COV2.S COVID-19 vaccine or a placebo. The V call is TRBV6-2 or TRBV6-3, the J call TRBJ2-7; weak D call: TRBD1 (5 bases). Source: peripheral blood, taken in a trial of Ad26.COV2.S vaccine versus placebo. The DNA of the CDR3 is TGTGCCAGCAGTCGGACACGTTCCTACGAGCAGTACTTC. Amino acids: CASSRTRSYEQYF.